In this sample, the clone carrying this TCR beta chain turned up a few times. What it recognizes is unknown. This CDR3 spans 16 amino acids. The germline V gene encodes CDR1 SEHNR and CDR2 FQNEAQ (reference sequence). Trimming cost V 3 bases and J 1 base, with 12 bases left between them. Template material for amplifying TCR beta CDR3 regions consisted of RNA transcripts. In the first-round RT-PCR of the TCR CDR3, the HTBI primer set was used. TCRdb passed the multiplex PCR reads through MiXCR, listing each CDR3 protein once. The repertoire has about 560,000 distinct CDR3 sequences, roughly a sixth of them found once; the top ten carry around a sixth. This sample stems from a study of T cells in Graves' hyperthyroidism and ophthalmopathy. Whole-study results and caveats: Patients with ophthalmopathy were separated from those with stable hyperthyroidism by a 13 V-J model.

A patient was excluded if there was uncontrolled infection, other autoimmune disease, pregnancy or lactation. The chain recombines TRBV7-9 with TRBJ2-2, with D perhaps TRBD1 (6 bases). The TCR sequence derives from a woman between 18 and 30 years old with Graves' hyperthyroidism. Sample: blood. The CDR3 nucleotides read TGTGCCAGCAGCTTCCCGGGACACCTGAACACCGGGGAGCTGTTTTTT. It specifies CASSFPGHLNTGELFF.